This T cell receptor (beta chain) is from a study of cytomegalovirus exposure and HLA in healthy donors. Overall study: Earlier results showed 120 million or so unique TCR beta sequences derived from 150 million to 200 million T cells.

About this clone itself: Its antigen is still unknown.

Losses at the gene ends were 3 bases for V and 5 bases for J; bases not matched to a gene: 6. Germline V gene lookup returns CDR1 SGHRS and CDR2 YFSETQ. The CDR3 runs to 14 residues. Overall study findings and caveats: Other equally common chains were less clonally expanded than HLA-associated TCR beta chains, a later analysis showed. Beyond CMV serostatus, there was no information to go on about immune exposure.

The PCR used 60 Vbeta and 13 Jbeta primers. TCRdb's copy holds only in-frame clones and misses some; the assay was immunoSEQ multiplex PCR. The sample includes roughly 200,000 clones, about 80% seen only once; the top ten take about 1.9%. Material for sequencing was PBMCs. This receptor was taken from a man aged 25-45 years in good health and CMV-seronegative. J is TRBJ2-7 and V is TRBV5-1, with 9 bases matching TRBD1. The CDR3 region is CASSWGQGPDEQYF. The DNA of the CDR3 is TGCGCCAGCAGCTGGGGACAGGGTCCCGACGAGCAGTACTTC.